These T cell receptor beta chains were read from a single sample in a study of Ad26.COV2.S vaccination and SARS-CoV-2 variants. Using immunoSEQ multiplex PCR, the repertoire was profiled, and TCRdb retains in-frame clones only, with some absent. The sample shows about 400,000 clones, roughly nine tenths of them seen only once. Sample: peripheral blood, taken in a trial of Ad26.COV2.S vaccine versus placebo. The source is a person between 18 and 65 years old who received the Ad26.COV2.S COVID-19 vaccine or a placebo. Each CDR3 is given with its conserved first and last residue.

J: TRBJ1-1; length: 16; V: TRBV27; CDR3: CASSLTGWGEGTEAFF
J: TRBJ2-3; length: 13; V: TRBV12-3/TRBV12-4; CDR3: CASMALVRGTQYF
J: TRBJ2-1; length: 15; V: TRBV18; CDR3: CASSPVAGVFNEQFF
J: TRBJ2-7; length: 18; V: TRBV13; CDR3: CASSPGARYAGGNNEQYF
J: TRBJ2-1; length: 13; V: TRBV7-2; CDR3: CASSPGSYNEQFF
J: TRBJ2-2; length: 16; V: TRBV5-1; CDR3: CASSLGRVRATGELFF
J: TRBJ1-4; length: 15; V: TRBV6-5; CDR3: CASTRQGPSNEKLFF
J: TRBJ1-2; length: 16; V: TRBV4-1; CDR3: CASSQVPGTGYDGYTF
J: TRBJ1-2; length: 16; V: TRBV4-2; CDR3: CASSQNPGQGPDGYTF
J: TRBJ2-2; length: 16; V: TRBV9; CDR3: CASTRSGGADTGELFF
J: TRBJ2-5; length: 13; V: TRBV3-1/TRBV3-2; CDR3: CASSQDSRETQYF
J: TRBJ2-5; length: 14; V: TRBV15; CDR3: CATSRVRGQETQYF
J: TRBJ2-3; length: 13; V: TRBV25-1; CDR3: CASLAGGTDTQYF
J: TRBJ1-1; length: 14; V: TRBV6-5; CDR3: CASSYSEGWTEAFF
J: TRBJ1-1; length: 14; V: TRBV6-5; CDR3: CASTMGQGSQKAFF
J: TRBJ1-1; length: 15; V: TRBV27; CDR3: CASSSVTGVNTEAFF
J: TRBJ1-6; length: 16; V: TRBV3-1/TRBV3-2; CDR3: CASSPETGGSGPPLHF
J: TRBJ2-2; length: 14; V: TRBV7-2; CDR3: CASSLEWLGGELFF
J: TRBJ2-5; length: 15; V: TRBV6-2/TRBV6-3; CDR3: CASSYIGGARETQYF
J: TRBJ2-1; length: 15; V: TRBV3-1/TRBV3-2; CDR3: CASSQEGGMGGGQFF
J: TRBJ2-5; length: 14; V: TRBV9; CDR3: CASSAPHLAAHQYF
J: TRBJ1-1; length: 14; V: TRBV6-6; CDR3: CASSARWGVTEAFF
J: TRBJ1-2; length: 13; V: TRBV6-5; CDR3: CASSYVQYYGYTF
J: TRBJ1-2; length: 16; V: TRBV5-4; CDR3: CASSTEPQIGGYGYTF
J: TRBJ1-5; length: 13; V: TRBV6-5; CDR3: CASGTSGVQPQHF
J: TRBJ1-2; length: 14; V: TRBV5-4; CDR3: CASSLGGQIYGYTF
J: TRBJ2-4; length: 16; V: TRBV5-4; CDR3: CASSFGTSGGQNIQYF
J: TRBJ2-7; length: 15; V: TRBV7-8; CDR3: CASSLGLQGPYEQYF
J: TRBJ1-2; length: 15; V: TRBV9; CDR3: CASSASPGQDSGYTF
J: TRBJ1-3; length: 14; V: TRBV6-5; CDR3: CASRQPDSGNTIYF
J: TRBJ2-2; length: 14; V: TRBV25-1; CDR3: CASSEYNEPGELFF
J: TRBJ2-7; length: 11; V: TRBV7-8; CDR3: CASSPGGEQYF
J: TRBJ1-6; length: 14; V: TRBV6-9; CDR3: CASPYWTGGPALHF
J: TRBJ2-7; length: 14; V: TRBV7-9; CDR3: CASSLDGRSYEQYF
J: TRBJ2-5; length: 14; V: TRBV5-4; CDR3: CASSRDPEGETQYF
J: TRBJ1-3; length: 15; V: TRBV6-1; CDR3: CASSEPGESGNTIYF
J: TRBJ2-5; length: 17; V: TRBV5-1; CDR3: CASNSGGLAGGAETQYF
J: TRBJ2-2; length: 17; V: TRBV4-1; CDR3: CASSQSPGPGNTGELFF
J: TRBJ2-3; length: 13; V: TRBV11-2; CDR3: CASSYGRTDTQYF
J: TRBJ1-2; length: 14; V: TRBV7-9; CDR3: CASSLAGDNYGYTF
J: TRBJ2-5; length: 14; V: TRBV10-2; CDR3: CASMTSGVQETQYF
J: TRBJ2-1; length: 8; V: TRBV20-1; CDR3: CSANEQFF
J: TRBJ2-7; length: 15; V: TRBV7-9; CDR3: CASSPSGTGGFEQYF
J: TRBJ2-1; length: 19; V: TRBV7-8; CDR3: CASSLGGDWVSGYYNEQFF
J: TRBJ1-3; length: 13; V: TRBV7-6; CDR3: CASSQQTGNTIYF
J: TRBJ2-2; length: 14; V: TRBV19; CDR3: CAVGHATNTGELFF
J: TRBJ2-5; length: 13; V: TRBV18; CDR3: CASSLSYQETQYF
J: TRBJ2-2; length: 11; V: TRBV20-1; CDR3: CSAINTGELFF
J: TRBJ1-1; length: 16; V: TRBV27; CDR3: CASSLNSLRGGTEAFF
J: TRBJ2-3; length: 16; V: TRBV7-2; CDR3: CASSQRLAGGADTQYF
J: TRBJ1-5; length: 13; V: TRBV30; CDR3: CAWSAWTDQPQHF
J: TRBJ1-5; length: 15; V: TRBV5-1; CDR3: CASSLDNPGSQPQHF
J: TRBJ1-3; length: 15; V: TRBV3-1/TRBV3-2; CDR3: CASSQASAGKNTIYF